Shown below are 2 T cell receptor beta chains from a single sample sequenced in a study of cytomegalovirus exposure and HLA in healthy donors. Amplification used 60 Vbeta primers and 13 Jbeta primers. Only in-frame clones appear in the TCRdb table, and some are missing; sequencing was by immunoSEQ multiplex PCR. This table has 100,000 to 150,000 clones, roughly four fifths appearing once. What was sequenced was PBMCs. Every receptor here comes from a woman aged 40-49 years in good health and CMV-seronegative.

The DNA of the CDR3 is TGTGCCAGTGGGCGGGCGGCGGAAGAGACCCAGTACTTC. This translates into CASGRAAEETQYF. This chain joins TRBV19 and TRBJ2-5; D perhaps matches TRBD2 (5 bases). This CDR3 has 13 amino acids. Germline V CDR1 and CDR2: LNHDA, SQIVND (reference sequence). Trimming cost V 8 bases and J 3 bases, with 13 bases left between them.

The rearrangement links TRBV7-9 to TRBJ1-5; D is undetermined. Germline loops: CDR1 SEHNR, CDR2 FQNEAQ (reference sequence). There are 13 residues in the CDR3. V shed 5 bases and J shed 11 bases, with 16 bases lying between them. In DNA form, the CDR3 reads TGTGCCAGCAGCCCTCGGGCGGGTTCGGCCCAGCATTTT. It specifies CASSPRAGSAQHF.